A selection of T cell receptor beta chains follows, all from one sample in a study of T cells in Graves' hyperthyroidism and ophthalmopathy. Each CDR3 protein gets one entry after TCRdb re-called the multiplex PCR reads with MiXCR. The table lists over 450,000 distinct CDR3 sequences, about a sixth of them singletons. What was sequenced was blood. The receptors shown here come from a young woman with Graves' ophthalmopathy. CDR3s include the opening cysteine and the closing phenylalanine or tryptophan. Each record gives: J gene, D gene, clone size, V gene, CDR3 length, CDR3 DNA, CDR3 protein. A D gene is named only where the DNA matches it firmly. The listing skips clone size in some rows; elsewhere it reads once, few, many or a size class.

TRBJ2-7	-	many	TRBV10-3	13	TGTGCCATCAGCTTGACTGACCTCGTCGAGCAGTACTTC	CAISLTDLVEQYF
TRBJ1-4	TRBD1	many	TRBV28	14	TGTGCGAGCAACCCAGGGACAGATAATGAAAAACTGTTTTTT	CASNPGTDNEKLFF
TRBJ1-2	-	-	TRBV7-3	14	TGTGCCAGCAGCTTTGATCCCTCGGGGGGCGGCTACACCTTC	CASSFDPSGGGYTF
TRBJ2-2	-	-	TRBV9	14	TGTGCCAGCACCGTAGCAGTAAACACCGGGGAGCTGTTTTTT	CASTVAVNTGELFF
TRBJ2-7	TRBD2	many	TRBV20-1	17	TGCAGTGCTAGCCTCGAAATCCTGGGAGGGAGCTCCTACGAGCAGTACTTC	CSASLEILGGSSYEQYF
TRBJ2-7	TRBD2	many	TRBV28	18	TGTGCCAGCAGTTTATATGGACTAGCGGGAGTAAAGAACTACGAGCAGTACTTC	CASSLYGLAGVKNYEQYF
TRBJ2-5	-	many	TRBV7-2	12	TGTGCCAGCAGCTTATCTTGGGAGACCCAGTACTTC	CASSLSWETQYF
TRBJ1-2	-	many	TRBV5-6	11	TGTGCCAGCAGCCGGAGCTATGGCTACACCTTC	CASSRSYGYTF
TRBJ2-4	TRBD1	-	TRBV4-1	17	TGCGCCAGCAGCCAAGTATTGACAGGGACACCCTTTGACATTCAGTACTTC	CASSQVLTGTPFDIQYF
TRBJ2-2	-	few	TRBV6-4	14	TGTGCCAGCACGGCTAGCGTTGGCACCGGGGAGCTGTTTTTT	CASTASVGTGELFF
TRBJ2-6	-	-	TRBV4-3	18	TGCGCCAGCAGCCAAGATCCAGTCAGGGGCTCCGGGGCCAACGTCCTGACTTTC	CASSQDPVRGSGANVLTF
TRBJ2-1	-	few	TRBV5-1	15	TGCGCCAGCAGTTTTGACACGAACGTCTACAATGAGCAGTTCTTC	CASSFDTNVYNEQFF
TRBJ2-1	TRBD2	-	TRBV29-1	14	TGCAGCGGGGTAGGACTAGCGGATTACAATGAGCAGTTCTTC	CSGVGLADYNEQFF
TRBJ2-6	TRBD2	-	TRBV30	18	TGTGCCCTCCCGAACCTAGCGGATTCGAGCTCTGGGGCCAACGTCCTGACTTTC	CALPNLADSSSGANVLTF
TRBJ1-1	TRBD1	many	TRBV7-3	18	TGTGCCAGCAGCTTAACACCTCAGGGGGCCGGTTTAAACACTGAAGCTTTCTTT	CASSLTPQGAGLNTEAFF
TRBJ2-7	-	many	TRBV4-1	14	TGCGCCAGCAGCCAGGGGGACTCATCCTACGAGCAGTACTTC	CASSQGDSSYEQYF
TRBJ1-1	TRBD1	-	TRBV5-6	13	TGTGCCAGCAGCCAGGGGACAGGCCTTGAAGCTTTCTTT	CASSQGTGLEAFF
TRBJ2-1	-	few	TRBV13	14	TGTGCCAGCAGCTTAGGTCCGGGGCACAATGAGCAGTTCTTC	CASSLGPGHNEQFF
TRBJ1-1	-	-	TRBV29-1	12	TGCAACGGGTCTCGGGGGGGCACTGAAGCTTTCTTT	CNGSRGGTEAFF
TRBJ2-2	-	many	TRBV28	14	TGTGCCAGCAGTATCCGTGCAAACACCGGGGAGCTGTTTTTT	CASSIRANTGELFF
TRBJ2-3	-	many	TRBV7-9	17	TGTGCCAGCAGCTTACCGCCTAGTGGAGGTGGCACAGATACGCAGTATTTT	CASSLPPSGGGTDTQYF
TRBJ2-3	-	many	TRBV20-1	16	TGCAGTGCTAGCGGCAGGGACACCTCTAGCACAGATACGCAGTATTTT	CSASGRDTSSTDTQYF
TRBJ2-5	-	many	TRBV20-1	14	TGCAGTGCTAGAGTGAAGGGAGGAAAGGAGACCCAGTACTTC	CSARVKGGKETQYF
TRBJ1-2	-	many	TRBV12-5	15	TGTGCTAGTGGTTTGCAGGGCGCCTTGGGCTATAGCTACACCTTC	CASGLQGALGYSYTF
TRBJ1-3	-	few	TRBV5-5	16	TGTGCCAGCAGCGTCGACAGGAGATTCTCTGGAAACACCATATATTTT	CASSVDRRFSGNTIYF
TRBJ2-6	-	few	TRBV6-1	15	TGTGCCAGCAGTAACAGCTTCTCTGGGGCCAACGTCCTGACTTTC	CASSNSFSGANVLTF
TRBJ2-5	TRBD1	-	TRBV6-5	15	TGTGCCAGCAGTTACTCGGGACAGCCCCAAGAGACCCAGTACTTC	CASSYSGQPQETQYF